Below are 20 T cell receptor beta chains sequenced from a single sample in a study of spatial heterogeneity in lung cancer. The sample's time point: blood at routine non-recurrence follow-up after resection. TCRdb fed the 5' RACE reads into MiXCR, producing one record per CDR3 protein. Of 35,000 to 55,000 distinct CDR3 sequences in the sample, approximately 22% were seen once. Source: PBMCs, taken at follow-up. The receptors come from a female donor with early-stage non-small cell lung cancer.

The V gene is TRBV7-8, the J gene TRBJ1-4, with D unclear. V was trimmed by 3 bases and J by 5 bases, leaving 7 bases between them. CDR3 length: 13 amino acids. The germline gives CDR1 SGHVS, CDR2 FQNEAQ. The CDR3 DNA is TGTGCCAGCAGCTTGGGCTGGAATGAAAAACTGTTTTTT. Its translation is CASSLGWNEKLFF.

This clonotype turned up a few times. The V and J genes are TRBV12-3 or TRBV12-4 and TRBJ2-7; 12 bases map to TRBD1. The CDR3 spans 21 residues. V shed 3 bases, J shed 2 bases, and the junction held 20 bases outside the gene matches. The DNA of the CDR3 is TGTGCCAGCAGTTTCGTTCGTGGCCCGGGACAGGGGGCATTGGACGCCTACGAGCAGTACTTC. Translated: CASSFVRGPGQGALDAYEQYF.

The chain joins TRBV7-2 to TRBJ2-5, with TRBD2 matching over 7 bases. From germline, CDR1 is SGHTA and CDR2 FQGNSA. The CDR3 is 14 amino acids. Trimming removed 5 bases from V and 2 bases from J; junction bases left unmatched: 5. The CDR3 spells CASSPRREQETQYF. The DNA of the CDR3 is TGTGCCAGCAGCCCTCGGCGGGAGCAAGAGACCCAGTACTTC.

This clonotype was seen a handful of times. The chain has TRBV7-9 and TRBJ2-1, with TRBD2 matching 9 bases. V shed 8 bases, J shed 8 bases, and the junction held 16 bases outside the gene matches. Germline V gives CDR1 SEHNR, CDR2 FQNEAQ (reference sequence). There are 16 residues in the CDR3. CDR3 protein: CASDDGRAGGADEQFF. CDR3 coding DNA: TGTGCCAGCGATGATGGGCGAGCGGGAGGAGCGGATGAGCAGTTCTTC. Full variable domain (missing parts from reference TRBV7-9 and TRBJ2-1): DTGVSQNPRHKITKRGQNVTFRCDPISEHNRLYWYRQTLGQGPEFLTYFQNEAQLEKSRLLSDRFSAERPKGSFSTLEIQRTEQGDSAMYLCASDDGRAGGADEQFFGPGTRLTVL.

This rearrangement joins TRBV2 to TRBJ1-1, with D possibly matching TRBD1 (6 bases). In germline, CDR1 is SNHLY, CDR2 FYNNEI. The CDR3 is made up of 12 amino acids. The ends were cut back, 6 bases at V and 5 bases at J, with 10 bases in the middle. CDR3 in DNA: TGTGCCAGCAGGGGGAGGGGGACTGAAGCTTTCTTT. Translation gives CASRGRGTEAFF. Looking up the rest from reference TRBV2 and TRBJ1-1 gives the full variable domain: EPEVTQTPSHQVTQMGQEVILRCVPISNHLYFYWYRQILGQKVEFLVSFYNNEISEKSEIFDDQFSVERPDGSNFTLKIRSTKLEDSAMYFCASRGRGTEAFFGQGTRLTVV.

This clonotype was counted only a few times. The gene calls are TRBV21-1 and TRBJ2-4; the D segment call TRBD1 is taken from the table without a DNA check. TRBV21-1 is termed a pseudogene. The CDR3 runs 19 residues. This CDR3 is CASSKGARGRGPAKNIQYF. CDR3 in DNA: TGTGCCAGCAGCAAAGGGGCCAGGGGTAGGGGTCCGGCCAAAAACATTCAGTACTTC.

The chain has TRBV6-1 and TRBJ1-2; possibly TRBD1 for D (5 bases). V lost 3 bases, J lost 4 bases, and 9 bases lay in between. Per the germline V gene, CDR1 is MNHNS and CDR2 is SASEGT. This CDR3 is 13 amino acids long. CDR3 DNA sequence: TGTGCCAGCAGTGAGGGGGGTTCCTATGGCTACACCTTC. This codes for CASSEGGSYGYTF.

This clonotype was counted a few times. The chain carries TRBV28 and TRBJ2-1; D is possibly TRBD1 (5 bases). The germline V and J ends were trimmed by 7 bases and 4 bases, with 20 bases remaining between them. Germline loops: CDR1 MDHEN, CDR2 SYDVKM. This CDR3 spans 16 amino acids. Here the CDR3 DNA reads TGTGCCAGCAAAGGAGATTCGGACAAGTCGTACAATGAGCAGTTCTTC. It specifies CASKGDSDKSYNEQFF.

This clonotype was detected ten times or more. The chain employs TRBV28 and TRBJ2-2, with no clear D. V gave up 6 bases and J gave up 3 bases, with 8 bases separating them. This CDR3 has 13 amino acids. Germline-derived CDR1 and CDR2 are MDHEN and SYDVKM. In DNA form, the CDR3 reads TGTGCCAGCAGATCTACAGACACCGGGGAGCTGTTTTTT. Translated, it gives CASRSTDTGELFF.

V gene TRBV27 combines with J gene TRBJ1-2, with 8 bases fitting TRBD1. Germline V gene sequence: CDR1 MNHEY, CDR2 SMNVEV (reference sequence). The CDR3 runs to 12 residues. Unmatched junction bases numbered 3, after V lost 8 bases and J lost 4 bases. Here the CDR3 DNA reads TGTGCCAGCTCGGACAGGGTCTATGGCTACACCTTC. Residues: CASSDRVYGYTF.

This chain links TRBV13 with TRBJ1-1; D possibly corresponds to TRBD1 (5 bases). The CDR3 length is 13 residues. The ends were cut back, 1 base at V and 8 bases at J, with 11 bases in the middle. CDR1 is PRHDT and CDR2 is FYEKMQ in the germline V gene (reference sequence). CDR3 DNA: TGTGCCAGCAGCTTAGCCCCAGGGCGGGAAGCTTTCTTT. As protein: CASSLAPGREAFF.

This chain connects TRBV29-1 to TRBJ1-2, with D uncertain. V was cut by 5 bases and J by 8 bases, with 24 bases left in between. This CDR3 region has 15 residues. Germline CDR1 reads SQVTM; CDR2 reads ANQGSEA. The CDR3 loop reads CSVYMSMLLPMGYTF. CDR3 DNA sequence: TGCAGCGTTTACATGTCCATGCTCCTCCCTATGGGCTACACCTTC.

This clonotype was seen a single time. This may arise from a read error, as a much more abundant clone is one base away. V is TRBV28 and J is TRBJ2-1, with a weak D call TRBD2 (5 bases). Per germline, CDR1 MDHEN and CDR2 SYDVKM. CDR3 length equals 15 residues. CDR3 nucleotide sequence: TGTGCCAGCACCTCCGACCCTAGCTCCTACAATAAGCAGTTCTTC. Residues: CASTSDPSSYNKQFF.

The V gene is TRBV19, the J gene TRBJ1-2; D uncertain. Germline assignment: CDR1 LNHDA and CDR2 SQIVND (reference sequence). The ends were cut back, 5 bases at V and 4 bases at J, with 14 bases in the middle. CDR3 size: 14 residues. CDR3: CASSVGAASYGYTF. The CDR3 nucleotides are TGTGCCAGTAGTGTGGGTGCGGCCTCCTATGGCTACACCTTC. The full variable domain, rest sourced from reference TRBV19 and TRBJ1-2, is DGGITQSPKYLFRKEGQNVTLSCEQNLNHDAMYWYRQDPGQGLRLIYYSQIVNDFQKGDIAEGYSVSREKKESFPLTVTSAQKNPTAFYLCASSVGAASYGYTFGSGTRLTVV.

On this clonotype: It is unclear where the CDR3 begins or ends on the DNA, so no DNA is shown, and the CDR3 is as TCRdb lists it. The rearrangement links TRBV7-2 to TRBJ2-2; whether TRBD1, the table's D call, matches the DNA was not checked. The CDR3 is made up of 15 amino acids, end residues included. CDR1 and CDR2 (germline): SGHTA, FQGNSA. CDR3 protein: CASSSQGFGAGELFF.

The gene calls are TRBV2 and TRBJ2-2; TRBD2 matches 7 bases. The V and J ends lost 8 bases and 4 bases, in that order; junction bases with no gene match: 10. The CDR3 totals 15 residues. Looked up from germline, CDR1 is SNHLY and CDR2 is FYNNEI. Here the CDR3 DNA reads TGTGCCAGCTCATTGGCGGGGAGGGTCACCGGGGAGCTGTTTTTT. This codes for CASSLAGRVTGELFF.

This clonotype came up many times. The rearrangement uses TRBV11-1 and TRBJ2-7; D remains ambiguous. Germline CDR1 reads SGHAT; CDR2 reads FQDESV (reference sequence). Trimming removed 4 bases at V and 4 bases at J, with 11 bases between. This CDR3 spans 13 amino acids. The CDR3 DNA is TGTGCCAGCAGCTCCAACCCGGGTTACGAGCAGTACGTC. Its protein is CASSSNPGYEQYV.

CDR3 bases: TGTGCCAGCAGCGATACAGGGGCCCAGCCCCAGCATTTT. This sequence encodes CASSDTGAQPQHF. The chain combines TRBV9 with TRBJ1-5, with TRBD1 matching 7 bases. J was trimmed by 7 bases and V by 3 bases; bases with no gene match: 4. The CDR3 extends over 13 amino acids. Germline CDR1 SGDLS, CDR2 YYNGEE.

The chain is built from TRBV5-1 and TRBJ2-1, with D perhaps matching TRBD2 (6 bases). In germline, CDR1 is SGHRS, CDR2 YFSETQ. This CDR3 has 17 amino acids. Deletions cut 2 bases from V and 0 bases from J, with 15 bases between. CDR3 in DNA: TGCGCCAGCAGCTTTCAGGCGGGACTTAGCTCCTACAATGAGCAGTTCTTC. Translated: CASSFQAGLSSYNEQFF.

This clonotype was seen a few times. The gene calls are TRBV7-8 and TRBJ2-3; 13 nucleotides match TRBD2. The germline V gene encodes CDR1 SGHVS and CDR2 FQNEAQ. V lost 8 bases and J lost 5; bases outside the gene matches: 7. This CDR3 contains 15 residues. This CDR3 is CASGKTSGGRDTQYF. The DNA of the CDR3 is TGTGCCAGCGGAAAGACTAGCGGGGGGAGAGATACGCAGTATTTT.